The clone carrying this T cell receptor beta chain was found a few times. These data are taken from a study of control samples from healthy donors and cancer patients. Here immunoSEQ multiplex PCR was the method, and the copy in TCRdb shows in-frame clones only, minus some. Of tens of thousands of clones in the sample, about 83% were seen once. The source is a man aged 55-75 years in good health. Source material: blood.

The CDR3, as DNA: TGCGCCAGCAGCCTCGAAGCAGACAGGTACGAGCAGTACTTC. As protein: CASSLEADRYEQYF. This chain connects TRBV4-1 to TRBJ2-7, with a possible D match to TRBD1 (6 bases). Trimming removed 4 bases from V and 4 bases from J, with 14 bases in between. CDR3 length: 14 residues. CDR1 MGHRA and CDR2 YSYEKL come from the germline V gene.